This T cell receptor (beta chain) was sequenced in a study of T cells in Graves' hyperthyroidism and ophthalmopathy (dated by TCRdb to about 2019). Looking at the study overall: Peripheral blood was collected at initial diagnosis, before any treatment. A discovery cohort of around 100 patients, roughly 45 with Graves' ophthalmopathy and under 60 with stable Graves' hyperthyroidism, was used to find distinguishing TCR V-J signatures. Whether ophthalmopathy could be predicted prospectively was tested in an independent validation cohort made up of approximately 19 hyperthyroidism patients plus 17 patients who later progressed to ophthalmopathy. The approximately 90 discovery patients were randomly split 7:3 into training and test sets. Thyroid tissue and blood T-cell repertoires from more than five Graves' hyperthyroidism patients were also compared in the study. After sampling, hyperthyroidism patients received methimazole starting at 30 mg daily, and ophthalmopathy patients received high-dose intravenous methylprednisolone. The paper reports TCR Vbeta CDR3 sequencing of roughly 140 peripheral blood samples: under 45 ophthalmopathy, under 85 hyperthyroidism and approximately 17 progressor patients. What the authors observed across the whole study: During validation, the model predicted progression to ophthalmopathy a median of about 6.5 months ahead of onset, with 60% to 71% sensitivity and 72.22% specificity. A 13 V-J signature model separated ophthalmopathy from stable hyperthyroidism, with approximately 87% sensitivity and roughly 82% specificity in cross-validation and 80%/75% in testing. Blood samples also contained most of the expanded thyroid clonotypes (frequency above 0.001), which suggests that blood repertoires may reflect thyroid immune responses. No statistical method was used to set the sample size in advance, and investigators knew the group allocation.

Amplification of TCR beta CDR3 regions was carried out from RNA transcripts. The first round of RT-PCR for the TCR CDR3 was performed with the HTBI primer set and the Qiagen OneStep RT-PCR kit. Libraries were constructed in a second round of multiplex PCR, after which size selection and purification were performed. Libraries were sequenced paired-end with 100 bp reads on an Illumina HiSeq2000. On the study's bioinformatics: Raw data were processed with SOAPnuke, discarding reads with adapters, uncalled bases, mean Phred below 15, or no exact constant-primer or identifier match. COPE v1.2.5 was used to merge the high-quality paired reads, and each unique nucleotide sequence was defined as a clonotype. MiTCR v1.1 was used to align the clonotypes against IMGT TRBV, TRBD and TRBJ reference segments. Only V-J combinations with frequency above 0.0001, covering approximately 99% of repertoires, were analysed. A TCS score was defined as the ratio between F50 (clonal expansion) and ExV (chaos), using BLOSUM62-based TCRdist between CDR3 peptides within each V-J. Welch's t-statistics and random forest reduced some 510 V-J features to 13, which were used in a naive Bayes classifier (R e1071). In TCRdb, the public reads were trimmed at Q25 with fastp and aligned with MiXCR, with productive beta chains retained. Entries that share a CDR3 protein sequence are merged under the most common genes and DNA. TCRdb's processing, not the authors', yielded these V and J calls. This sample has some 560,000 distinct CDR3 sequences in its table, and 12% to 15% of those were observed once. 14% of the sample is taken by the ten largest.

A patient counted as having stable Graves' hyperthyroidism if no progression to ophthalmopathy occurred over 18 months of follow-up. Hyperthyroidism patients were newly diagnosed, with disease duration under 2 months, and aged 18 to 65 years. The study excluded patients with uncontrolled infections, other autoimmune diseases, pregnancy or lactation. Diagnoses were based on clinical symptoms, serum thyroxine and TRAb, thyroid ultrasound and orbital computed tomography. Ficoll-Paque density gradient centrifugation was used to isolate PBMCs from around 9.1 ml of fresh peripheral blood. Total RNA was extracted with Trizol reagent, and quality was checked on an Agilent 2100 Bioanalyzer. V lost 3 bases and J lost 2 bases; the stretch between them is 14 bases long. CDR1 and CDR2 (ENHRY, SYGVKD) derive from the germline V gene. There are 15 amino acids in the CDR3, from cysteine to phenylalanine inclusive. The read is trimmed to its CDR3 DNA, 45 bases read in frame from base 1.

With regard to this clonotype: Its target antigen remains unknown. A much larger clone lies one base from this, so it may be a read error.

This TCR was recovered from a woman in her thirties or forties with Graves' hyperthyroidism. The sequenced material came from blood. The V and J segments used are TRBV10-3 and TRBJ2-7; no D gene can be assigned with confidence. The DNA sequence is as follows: TGTGCCATCAGTGAAATTCTAGTGGTTACCTACGAGCAGTACTTC. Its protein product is CAISEILVVTYEQYF.